These 7 T cell receptor beta chains came from one sample sequenced in a study of control samples from healthy donors and cancer patients. Sequencing was performed with immunoSEQ multiplex PCR; in TCRdb, only in-frame clones are kept and a portion is missing. The table includes roughly 120,000 clones, approximately 87% detected once. The material sequenced was PBMCs. These receptors were taken from a woman aged 55-75 years with lung cancer.

This clone occurred a few times. The chain has TRBV5-1 and TRBJ1-3, with 7 bases aligning to TRBD1. The CDR3 is 14 amino acids. The V gene's germline CDR1 is SGHRS and CDR2 YFSETQ. V lost 0 bases and J lost 8; bases outside the gene matches: 5. CDR3 DNA: TGCGCCAGCAGCTTGGGACAGGGCATTGACACCATATATTTT. This encodes CASSLGQGIDTIYF.

In nucleotides, the CDR3 is TGTGCCAGCAGTTACTCGCAGGGTCCCTCTGGAAACACCATATATTTT. This sequence encodes CASSYSQGPSGNTIYF. This rearrangement joins TRBV6-5 to TRBJ1-3, with D perhaps matching TRBD1 (5 bases). The CDR3 runs to 16 residues. V shed 0 bases and J shed 0 bases, with 9 bases lying between them. The V gene's germline CDR1 is MNHEY and CDR2 SVGAGI.

This clone has only a few counts. This chain connects TRBV23-1 to TRBJ1-3; 9 nucleotides match TRBD1. TRBV23-1 is marked as an open reading frame, function uncertain. After removal of 3 bases from V and 3 bases from J, the junction contained 12 bases not matched to a gene. The CDR3 has 18 residues. As DNA, the CDR3 is TGCGCCAGCAGTCACCCGGGGGTGGACAGGGGATATGGAAACACCATATATTTT. Residues: CASSHPGVDRGYGNTIYF.

The rearrangement joins TRBV6-6 to TRBJ1-5; D ambiguous. The CDR3 has 16 residues. Deletions cut 2 bases from V and 1 base from J, with 12 bases between. Germline CDR1 MNHNY, CDR2 SVGAGI (reference sequence). The CDR3 loop reads CASSYPGFGSNQPQHF. CDR3 bases: TGTGCCAGCAGTTACCCGGGTTTTGGAAGCAATCAGCCCCAGCATTTT.

The chain is built from TRBV6-5 and TRBJ2-2; TRBD2 matches at 10 bases. The V gene end was trimmed by 2 bases and the J gene end by 4 bases; junction bases not matched to a gene: 4. Germline V lookup: CDR1 MNHEY, CDR2 SVGAGI. This CDR3 region has 16 residues. The CDR3 is CASSYVGTSVTGELFF. The CDR3 nucleotides read TGTGCCAGCAGTTACGTAGGGACTAGCGTCACCGGGGAGCTGTTTTTT.

As concerns this clone: This same CDR3 is encoded by further DNA sequences in the sample. The V and J genes are TRBV15 and TRBJ1-1; D not certain. Trimming stripped 3 bases from V and 1 base from J, with 6 bases between. The germline gives CDR1 LNHNV, CDR2 YYDKDF (reference sequence). The CDR3 consists of 13 residues. The CDR3 sequence is CATSRERNTEAFF. CDR3 DNA sequence: TGTGCCACCAGCAGGGAGAGGAACACTGAAGCTTTCTTT.

The chain links TRBV6-5 to TRBJ1-2; no clear D. The V end lost 5 bases, the J end lost 1 base, and 2 bases lay between the germline ends. This CDR3 contains 11 residues. Germline CDR1 and CDR2: MNHEY and SVGAGI. The CDR3 protein is CASSHNYGYTF. The CDR3 bases are TGTGCCAGCAGTCATAACTATGGCTACACCTTC.